This TCR beta chain was captured by sequencing in a study of T-cell reconstitution after alpha-beta-depleted transplantation in children. General study findings and limits: About two months after transplant, alpha-beta T cells reportedly came from several hundred expanded graft clones. Day-60 TCRbeta diversity that was high in some patients was derived from surviving recipient T cells and thymic progenitors. A year had passed since transplant, and T-cell counts and diversity by then came mostly from newly produced T cells.

During its preparation, the TCRbeta library received unique molecular identifiers. TCRdb re-derived calls from the PCR reads in MiXCR, one entry per CDR3 protein. The top ten clones hold under 6% of a sample with 750,000 to 950,000 distinct CDR3 sequences, around 15% of them seen once. The CDR3 extends over 14 amino acids. V was trimmed by 4 bases and J by 4 bases, leaving 15 bases between them. Germline V gene sequence: CDR1 SGHRS, CDR2 YFSETQ. Concerning this clonotype itself: Its target is not known.

Sequenced material: PBMCs, mostly from graft donor cells, taken 360 days after TCRalphabeta/CD19-depleted stem cell transplant. The sequence came from a male patient between 5 and 17 years old who had a stem cell transplant for acute lymphoblastic leukemia, so the T cells may come from the graft donor. The gene calls are TRBV5-1 and TRBJ2-7; tentatively, D is TRBD2 (6 bases). CDR3 coding DNA: TGCGCCAGCAGCCCCGGGAGCCCACCTTACGAGCAGTACTTC. This sequence encodes CASSPGSPPYEQYF.